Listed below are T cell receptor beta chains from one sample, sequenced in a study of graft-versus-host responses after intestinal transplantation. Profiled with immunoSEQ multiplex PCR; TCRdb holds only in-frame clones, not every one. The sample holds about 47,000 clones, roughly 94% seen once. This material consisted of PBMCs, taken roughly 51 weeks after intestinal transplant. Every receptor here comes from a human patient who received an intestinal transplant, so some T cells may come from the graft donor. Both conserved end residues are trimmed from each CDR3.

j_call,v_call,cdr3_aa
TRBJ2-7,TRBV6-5,ATSMVGLHEQY
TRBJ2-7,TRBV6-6,ASSYSTWSSYEQY
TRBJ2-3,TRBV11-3,ASSPLASTDTQY
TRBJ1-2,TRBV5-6,ASSLGRGSYGYT
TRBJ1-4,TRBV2,ASRPITTNEKLF
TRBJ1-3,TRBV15,ATSRDLRVGNTIY
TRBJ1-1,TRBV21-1,ASGPTGGNTEAF
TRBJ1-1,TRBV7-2,ASSLLGDTEAF
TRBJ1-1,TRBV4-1,ASSQVGVLNTEAF
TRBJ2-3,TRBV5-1,ASSPSTLAGGFTDTQY
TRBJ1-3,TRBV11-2,ASSSFPGQGDTIY
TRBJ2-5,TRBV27,ASSSVRVKETQY
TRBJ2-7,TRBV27,ASSLLASRDEQY
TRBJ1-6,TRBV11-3,ASSLDRTGPYSPLH
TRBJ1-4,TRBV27,ASSLSGFGEKLF
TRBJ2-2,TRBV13,ASRRFTGELF
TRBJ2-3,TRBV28,ASSLLTSVSTDTQY
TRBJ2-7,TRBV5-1,ASSLAISSEQY
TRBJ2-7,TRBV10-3,AISDMGRGKYEQY
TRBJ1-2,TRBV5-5,ASTRPGTGEGYT
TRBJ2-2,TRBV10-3,AISVGGRNTGELF
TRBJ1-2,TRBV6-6,ASSYSGQNYGYT
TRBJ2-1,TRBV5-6,ASSLVTSGYNEQF
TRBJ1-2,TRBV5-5,ASSDWTTNYGYT
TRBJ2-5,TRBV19,ASSQDGLEGTQY
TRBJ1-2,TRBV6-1,ASRGDRGVGYT
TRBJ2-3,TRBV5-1,ASSSAVLSDTQY
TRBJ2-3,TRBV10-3,AISEQGGADTQY
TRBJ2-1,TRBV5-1,ASSLGPSSYNEQF
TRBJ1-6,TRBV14,ASSLKGGSYNSPLH
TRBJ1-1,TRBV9,ASSVGVVVGKAF
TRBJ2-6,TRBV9,ASSTGGGGANVLT
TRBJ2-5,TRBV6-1,ASDRVETQY
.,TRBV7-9,ASSLRAGPYEQY
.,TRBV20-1,SAPDRGEQY
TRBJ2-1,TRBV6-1,ASSPQDAYNEQF
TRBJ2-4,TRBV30,AWSVSTAVQY